A single sample is the source of the 23 T cell receptor beta chains below, sequenced in a study of T cell responses to AZD1222 COVID-19 vaccine. The protocol was immunoSEQ multiplex PCR, while the TCRdb copy is restricted to in-frame clones and leaves out a portion. Here the sample spans about 100,000 clones, approximately 87% being singletons. Sample: peripheral blood, taken on day 0 of AZD1222 vaccination. The receptors derive from an adult in good health.

The J gene is TRBJ1-2, the V gene TRBV11-2; D is uncertain. Germline V lookup: CDR1 SGHAT, CDR2 FQNNGV. Trimming took 6 bases from V and 4 from J, leaving 21 bases between them. This CDR3 is 16 amino acids long. CDR3 in DNA: TGTGCCAGCAGGGTCGTCGATGGGCCCCCTCTCTATGGCTACACCTTC. Translation gives CASRVVDGPPLYGYTF.

The chain has TRBV2 and TRBJ1-4; 8 positions match TRBD1. V shed 6 bases and J 8 bases; nucleotides not matched to a gene: 8. The CDR3 extends over 14 amino acids. In germline, CDR1 is SNHLY, CDR2 FYNNEI. The CDR3 sequence is CASRRTGQEEKLFF. Here the CDR3 DNA reads TGTGCCAGCAGGCGGACAGGGCAGGAAGAAAAACTGTTTTTT.

The genes are TRBV7-9 and TRBJ1-4; 7 bases are a match to TRBD1. The V and J ends lost 10 bases and 3 bases, in that order; junction bases with no gene match: 8. Germline CDR1 and CDR2: SEHNR and FQNEAQ (reference sequence). The CDR3 sequence is 14 residues long. CDR3: CAIGPGQPNEKLFF. The CDR3 DNA reads TGTGCCATCGGACCGGGACAGCCTAATGAAAAACTGTTTTTT.

The rearrangement links TRBV7-2 to TRBJ2-1; 7 bases fit TRBD2. This CDR3 is built from 16 residues. V was pared by 1 base and J by 8 bases, with 11 bases of the junction left unmatched. Germline CDR1 SGHTA, CDR2 FQGNSA. The CDR3 loop is CASSLVASSGPYEQFF. The CDR3 DNA is TGTGCCAGCAGCTTAGTGGCGTCTAGCGGCCCGTATGAGCAGTTCTTC.

Worth noting for this clone: The same CDR3 arises from other DNA sequences in this sample as well. CDR3 bases: TGCAGTGCTATCCTCCAAGAGACCCAGTACTTC. Amino acids: CSAILQETQYF. The chain employs TRBV20-1 and TRBJ2-5; D remains unclear. The V and J ends lost 4 bases and 1 base respectively, with 4 bases between them. The CDR3 consists of 11 residues. Germline loops: CDR1 DFQATT, CDR2 SNEGSKA (reference sequence).

The chain uses TRBV25-1 and TRBJ1-3; D gene unclear. The germline V gene has CDR1 MGHDK and CDR2 SYGVNS. With 8 bases removed from V and 0 bases from J, the gap between germline ends came to 8 bases. The CDR3 runs 13 residues. CDR3 loop: CASRADSGNTIYF. In DNA, the CDR3 is TGTGCCAGCCGGGCCGACTCTGGAAACACCATATATTTT. Full variable domain (remainder filled in from reference TRBV25-1 and TRBJ1-3): EADIYQTPRYLVIGTGKKITLECSQTMGHDKMYWYQQDPGMELHLIHYSYGVNSTEKGDLSSESTVSRIRTEHFPLTLESARPSHTSQYLCASRADSGNTIYFGEGSWLTVV.

Note on this clone: At one of its ends the junction is not consistent with the germline gene, which may arise from a read error. The CDR3, as DNA: TGTGCCAGCAGCCTACAAACCGGGACTAGCGGGTACTCGATCTTC. Translation: CASSLQTGTSGYSIF. The V and J genes are TRBV7-9 and TRBJ2-1; TRBD2 agrees at 12 bases. Per germline, CDR1 SEHNR and CDR2 FQNEAQ (reference sequence). The CDR3 has 15 residues.

The chain is built from TRBV2 and TRBJ1-1; the D is unclear. V was clipped by 6 bases and J by 14 bases, with 16 bases between them. Germline V gene lookup returns CDR1 SNHLY and CDR2 FYNNEI. The CDR3 covers 11 residues. The CDR3 reads CASRTPDKVFF. Written as DNA, the CDR3 is TGTGCCAGCAGAACACCCGATAAGGTCTTCTTT.

The chain combines TRBV18 with TRBJ2-5; D gene uncertain. Germline V gives CDR1 KGHSH, CDR2 LQKENI. The CDR3 sequence is 12 residues long. V lost 4 bases to trimming and J lost 6 bases, with 9 bases between them. The CDR3: CASSLEPQTQYF. The CDR3 DNA reads TGTGCCAGCTCACTAGAACCCCAGACCCAGTACTTC.

V gene TRBV25-1 combines with J gene TRBJ2-7, with D unresolved. The CDR3 loop spans 11 amino acids. From germline, CDR1 is MGHDK and CDR2 SYGVNS. V shed 4 bases and J shed 8 bases, with 9 bases lying between them. The CDR3 DNA follows: TGTGCCAGCAGTGGGGCACAAAAGCAGTACTTC. It codes for CASSGAQKQYF.

The chain recombines TRBV3-1 (or the pseudogene TRBV3-2) with TRBJ1-3; D is ambiguous. CDR1 is LGHDT and CDR2 is YNNKEL in the germline V gene (reference sequence). V gave up 4 bases and J gave up 0 bases, with 10 bases separating them. There are 15 residues in the CDR3. Here the CDR3 reads CASSPRRSSGNTIYF. Here the CDR3 DNA reads TGTGCCAGCAGCCCCAGACGGAGCTCTGGAAACACCATATATTTT.

CDR3 in amino acids: CASSQAAGPSTEAFF. The DNA for the CDR3 is TGTGCCAGCAGCCAAGCGGCAGGACCCTCCACTGAAGCTTTCTTT. The chain combines TRBV3-1 (or the pseudogene TRBV3-2) with TRBJ1-1, with unresolved D. Germline values: CDR1 LGHDT, CDR2 YNNKEL (reference sequence). Trimming took off 1 base at V and 4 bases at J, with 13 bases between the two ends. CDR3 size: 15 residues.

This clone has a single count. The V and J genes are TRBV18 and TRBJ1-1; tentative D call: TRBD1 (5 bases). The V gene's germline CDR1 is KGHSH and CDR2 LQKENI. The CDR3 loop spans 14 amino acids. V lost 3 bases and J 1 base, leaving 9 bases between the germline ends. The DNA of the CDR3 is TGTGCCAGCTCACCCCCCGGGGCGAACACTGAAGCTTTCTTT. Protein: CASSPPGANTEAFF. The full variable domain, in which reference TRBV18 and TRBJ1-1 provide the parts outside the CDR3, is NAGVMQNPRHLVRRRGQEARLRCSPMKGHSHVYWYRQLPEEGLKFMVYLQKENIIDESGMPKERFSAEFPKEGPSILRIQQVVRGDSAAYFCASSPPGANTEAFFGQGTRLTVV.

This chain uses TRBV18 with TRBJ2-7, with TRBD1 identical over 7 bases. The junction had 5 bases not matched to a gene; V was cut back by 4 bases and J by 2 bases. Germline assignment: CDR1 KGHSH and CDR2 LQKENI. CDR3 size: 14 residues. The DNA of the CDR3 is TGTGCCAGCTCACAGGACAGGACTCCCTACGAGCAGTACTTC. Its translation is CASSQDRTPYEQYF.

This clone was recorded only once. The gene calls are TRBV2 and TRBJ2-7; maybe TRBD2 (6 bases). V lost 4 bases and J lost 6, with 22 bases in between. Germline CDR1 is SNHLY and CDR2 is FYNNEI. CDR3 length equals 16 residues. The chain's CDR3 is CASSGVAGLATAEQYF. The CDR3 region has the DNA TGTGCCAGCAGTGGGGTGGCGGGGTTGGCCACCGCCGAGCAGTACTTC.

The chain employs TRBV2 and TRBJ2-3, with 9 bases matching TRBD1. The CDR3 loop spans 14 amino acids. V lost 2 bases, J lost 7 bases, and 4 bases stayed unmatched. Germline-derived CDR1 and CDR2 are SNHLY and FYNNEI. CDR3 bases: TGTGCCAGCAGTGAACCGGGACAGGGACATACGCAGTATTTT. This gives the protein CASSEPGQGHTQYF.

This chain joins TRBV2 and TRBJ1-1; no definite D call. V was cut by 4 bases and J by 0 bases, with 6 bases left in between. Germline V gene lookup returns CDR1 SNHLY and CDR2 FYNNEI. CDR3 length: 13 residues. The CDR3 sequence is CASSGDLNTEAFF. The CDR3, as DNA: TGTGCCAGCAGTGGAGATCTGAACACTGAAGCTTTCTTT.

The chain employs TRBV19 and TRBJ2-5; 7 bases fit TRBD1. There are 12 residues in the CDR3. Looked up from germline, CDR1 is LNHDA and CDR2 is SQIVND (reference sequence). V trimming: 4 bases; J trimming: 5 bases; junction bases outside the gene matches: 1. CDR3 in amino acids: CASSKGAETQYF. The CDR3 DNA sequence: TGTGCCAGTAGTAAGGGGGCTGAGACCCAGTACTTC.

The rearrangement uses TRBV9 and TRBJ2-1; the D is unclear. V lost 2 bases, J lost 0 bases, and 6 bases lay in between. This CDR3 comprises 14 residues. Germline CDR1 SGDLS, CDR2 YYNGEE. This chain's CDR3 is CASSVRSSYNEQFF. As DNA, the CDR3 is TGTGCCAGCAGCGTCCGAAGCTCCTACAATGAGCAGTTCTTC. Full variable domain (missing parts from reference TRBV9 and TRBJ2-1): DSGVTQTPKHLITATGQRVTLRCSPRSGDLSVYWYQQSLDQGLQFLIQYYNGEERAKGNILERFSAQQFPDLHSELNLSSLELGDSALYFCASSVRSSYNEQFFGPGTRLTVL.

The V call is TRBV5-1, the J call TRBJ2-7, with 13 nucleotides matching TRBD2. Germline CDR1 is SGHRS and CDR2 is YFSETQ. V shed 4 bases and J 6 bases; nucleotides not matched to a gene: 7. This CDR3 contains 15 residues. The DNA of the CDR3 is TGCGCCAGCAGCCACCGGACTAGCGGGAGTCCCGAGCAGTACTTC. Translating gives CASSHRTSGSPEQYF. The full variable domain, its missing parts supplied by reference TRBV5-1 and TRBJ2-7, is KAGVTQTPRYLIKTRGQQVTLSCSPISGHRSVSWYQQTPGQGLQFLFEYFSETQRNKGNFPGRFSGRQFSNSRSEMNVSTLELGDSALYLCASSHRTSGSPEQYFGPGTRLTVT.

The chain has TRBV2 and TRBJ1-1; D gene ambiguous. Germline CDR1 SNHLY, CDR2 FYNNEI. Between the trimmed V and J ends, which lost 6 bases and 1 base, there was a span of 9 bases. This CDR3 comprises 13 residues. The CDR3 spells CASRRTENTEAFF. The DNA for the CDR3 is TGTGCCAGCAGAAGAACAGAGAACACTGAAGCTTTCTTT.

V gene TRBV6-5 combines with J gene TRBJ1-1; no reliable D call. The length of the CDR3 is 13 residues. V was shortened by 2 bases and J by 4 bases, with 8 bases between the two germline ends. Germline V gives CDR1 MNHEY, CDR2 SVGAGI. CDR3 sequence reads: CASSYDGVTEAFF. The CDR3, as DNA: TGTGCCAGCAGTTACGATGGGGTCACTGAAGCTTTCTTT.

This chain uses TRBV7-9 with TRBJ2-3, with a possible D match to TRBD2 (5 bases). Germline CDR1 reads SEHNR; CDR2 reads FQNEAQ (reference sequence). This CDR3 contains 14 residues. V was trimmed by 4 bases and J by 2 bases, leaving 10 bases between them. The CDR3 sequence is CASSSAGSTDTQYF. The CDR3 DNA reads TGTGCCAGCAGCTCCGCGGGCTCCACAGATACGCAGTATTTT.